This is a list of T cell receptor beta chains from one sample in a study of cytomegalovirus exposure and HLA in healthy donors. The protocol was immunoSEQ multiplex PCR, while the TCRdb copy is restricted to in-frame clones and leaves out a portion. This sample has some 170,000 clones; roughly 80% occur once, and the top ten carry 9.5% to 10%. Specimen: PBMCs. Every receptor here comes from a man aged 18-30 years in good health and CMV-seropositive. The CDR3 runs from the conserved cysteine through the conserved F or W. The D gene is left open where the match is weak. Some rows have no size entry. The others give once, few or many, or a class for an expanded clone.

>TRBD1|TRBJ1-3|TRBV4-3|-
TGCGCCAGCAGCCAAGGGACAGGGGAGCCTGGAAACACCATATATTTT
CASSQGTGEPGNTIYF
>-|TRBJ2-2|TRBV18|once
TGTGCCAGCTCACCCGGACAGCTGAACACCGGGGAGCTGTTTTTT
CASSPGQLNTGELFF
>-|TRBJ2-7|TRBV14|-
TGTGCCAGCAGCCAAGTAAGAGGCGAGCAGTACTTC
CASSQVRGEQYF
>-|TRBJ1-4|TRBV6-6|-
TGTGCCAGCAGCCCCGGACAGACAAAACTGTTTTTT
CASSPGQTKLFF
>TRBD1|TRBJ2-3|TRBV10-3|-
TGTGCCATCAGTACGACTCTGACGGGACAGGGGGCCGGTGATACGCAGTATTTT
CAISTTLTGQGAGDTQYF
>-|TRBJ1-1|TRBV5-1|-
TGCGCCAGCAGCTTGTTGGGGAGGGACACTGAAGCTTTCTTT
CASSLLGRDTEAFF
>-|TRBJ2-3|TRBV7-9|-
TGTTCCAGCAGCTTTCAGGGCGATACGCAGTATTTT
CSSSFQGDTQYF
>TRBD1|TRBJ2-6|TRBV7-9|-
TGTGCCAGCAGCTTAGACAGGGGGGTCTTAATTGGGGCCAACGTCCTGACTTTC
CASSLDRGVLIGANVLTF
>TRBD1|TRBJ2-7|TRBV18|-
TGTGCCAGCTCACCACGACCCGACAACAGGGGTGGCGAGCAGTACTTC
CASSPRPDNRGGEQYF
>TRBD1|TRBJ1-1|TRBV9|few
TGTGCCAGCAGCTTCCAGGGGGTCCACACTGAAGCTTTCTTT
CASSFQGVHTEAFF
>TRBD1|TRBJ1-6|TRBV29-1|-
TGCAGCGTCGGGACAGCTCTAGATTCACCCCTCCACTTT
CSVGTALDSPLHF
>-|TRBJ2-1|TRBV7-7|-
TGTGCCAGCAGCCGTGATAGGGGCTCCTACAATGAGCAGTTCTTC
CASSRDRGSYNEQFF
>-|TRBJ2-7|TRBV14|few
TGTGCCAGCAGCCAATACGGAGTCTCCTACGAGCAGTACTTC
CASSQYGVSYEQYF
>TRBD1|TRBJ2-1|TRBV11-3|-
TGTGCCAGCAGCTCGGGACAGGGATGGAGTGAGCAGTTCTTC
CASSSGQGWSEQFF
>-|TRBJ1-3|TRBV11-2|-
TGTGCCAGCAGCTTAGCCGGGGGTACAGGAAACACCATATATTTT
CASSLAGGTGNTIYF
>TRBD1|TRBJ2-4|TRBV7-8|-
TGTGCCAGCCAGGCAGGGGGAGCCAAAAACATTCAGTACTTC
CASQAGGAKNIQYF
>-|TRBJ2-5|TRBV30|-
TGTGCCTGGAGTGTATTGTCATACCAAGAGACCCAGTACTTC
CAWSVLSYQETQYF
>-|TRBJ2-2|TRBV30|-
TGTGCCTGGAGTGTACTTGAAGTCGGGGAGCTGTTTTTT
CAWSVLEVGELFF
>-|TRBJ2-4|TRBV7-9|once
TGTGCCAGCAGCCCGACACTAGCAAACATTCAGTACTTC
CASSPTLANIQYF
>-|TRBJ1-6|TRBV7-2|-
TGTGCCAGCAACTATGGGGGGGTTTCACCCCTCCACTTT
CASNYGGVSPLHF
>TRBD1|TRBJ2-2|TRBV6-5|-
TGTGCCAGCAGTTCCCCACAGGGGCAGAGCACCGGGGAGCTGTTTTTT
CASSSPQGQSTGELFF
>-|TRBJ2-1|TRBV5-1|-
TGCGCCAGCAGCTTGTCAGGGGCGAGGTACAATGAGCAGTTCTTC
CASSLSGARYNEQFF
>-|TRBJ1-1|TRBV4-3|-
TGCGCCAGCAGCCAAGAAATACGACGGGGTAGGGGAGGGTACGCTGAAGCTTTCTTT
CASSQEIRRGRGGYAEAFF
>TRBD2|TRBJ2-1|TRBV5-1|-
TGCGCCAGCGCCAACACCGGGACTAGCGCGAATGAGCAGTTCTTC
CASANTGTSANEQFF
>TRBD1|TRBJ1-1|TRBV11-2|-
TGTGCCAGCAGCTTACGACAGGGAAGGGGCACTGAAGCTTTCTTT
CASSLRQGRGTEAFF
>-|TRBJ1-5|TRBV11-2|few
TGTGCCAGCAGCCCCCAGGGGTCGGGCAATCAGCCCCAGCATTTT
CASSPQGSGNQPQHF
>TRBD1|TRBJ2-5|TRBV7-8|-
TGTGCCAGCTACCCCACCCGGGACAGGGGAAGTTGGGAGACCCAGTACTTC
CASYPTRDRGSWETQYF
>-|TRBJ1-1|TRBV11-2|-
TGTGCCAGCAGCTTATTCGGGGTTAACACTGAAGCTTTCTTT
CASSLFGVNTEAFF
>-|TRBJ2-1|TRBV11-2|-
TGTGCCAGCAGCTTAGCGAGTGTATACAATGAGCAGTTCTTC
CASSLASVYNEQFF
>TRBD1|TRBJ1-2|TRBV5-4|once
TGTGCCAGCAGCGCGACCGGGACAGGGGGCGCGGGAGATGGCTACACCTTC
CASSATGTGGAGDGYTF
>-|TRBJ1-1|TRBV6-5|-
TGTGCCAGCAGTCCCGAGGGCGGCCCCAACACTGAAGCTTTCTTT
CASSPEGGPNTEAFF
>TRBD1|TRBJ1-5|TRBV4-1|-
TGCGCCAGCAGCCAGGGGACAGGGCGAAGCAATCAGCCCCAGCATTTT
CASSQGTGRSNQPQHF
>-|TRBJ1-1|TRBV4-2|-
TGTGCCAGCAGCCCTCCCACAGGGACTGAAGCTTTCTTT
CASSPPTGTEAFF
>TRBD1|TRBJ1-2|TRBV5-1|-
TGCGCCAGCAGCCCGGGACAGCGGGACTATGGCTACACCTTC
CASSPGQRDYGYTF
>TRBD1|TRBJ2-5|TRBV5-4|-
TGTGCCAGCAGCTCGACAGGGGCCGAGACCCAGTACTTC
CASSSTGAETQYF
>-|TRBJ1-1|TRBV19|-
TGTGCCAGTAGTATACCCCTAGGGGTGAACACTGAAGCTTTCTTT
CASSIPLGVNTEAFF
>TRBD2|TRBJ2-5|TRBV6-6|-
TGTGCCAGCAGTTCTATAGCGGGACAAGAGACCCAGTACTTC
CASSSIAGQETQYF
>-|TRBJ2-5|TRBV7-2|-
TGTGCCAGCAGCTTAGGGCGGTTCCAAGAGACCCAGTACTTC
CASSLGRFQETQYF
>TRBD1|TRBJ1-2|TRBV7-2|-
TGTGCCAGCAGCTTATATGTGGACAGGGCTAACTATGGCTACACCTTC
CASSLYVDRANYGYTF
>TRBD2|TRBJ2-1|TRBV5-1|few
TGCGCCAGCAGCGGAGGACTAGCGCCTGATCACAATGAGCAGTTCTTC
CASSGGLAPDHNEQFF
>TRBD1|TRBJ1-5|TRBV19|-
TGTGCCAGTAGTATCCAGCAGGGGGCTGGCAATCAGCCCCAGCATTTT
CASSIQQGAGNQPQHF
>-|TRBJ1-5|TRBV2|-
TGTGCCAGCAGTCAGGAAACAGGGTTGCGAAGTCAGCCCCAGCATTTT
CASSQETGLRSQPQHF
>TRBD1|TRBJ2-4|TRBV18|few
TGTGCCAGCTCACCAGGACAGGGACTAGCCAAAAACATTCAGTACTTC
CASSPGQGLAKNIQYF
>TRBD1|TRBJ1-5|TRBV7-2|-
TGTGCCAGCAGCTTAGGCGGGGGACAGGGTAGTCAGCCCCAGCATTTT
CASSLGGGQGSQPQHF
>-|TRBJ2-5|TRBV7-9|-
TGTGCCAGCACCACCGGACAGTTCCAGTACTTC
CASTTGQFQYF
>-|TRBJ2-7|TRBV7-9|-
TGTGCCAGCAGCTTCAGGGACAAAAGCTCCTACGAGCAGTACTTC
CASSFRDKSSYEQYF
>TRBD1|TRBJ1-2|TRBV7-6|-
TGTGCCAGCAGCAATCGGACAGGTTCGAACTATGGCTACACCTTC
CASSNRTGSNYGYTF
>-|TRBJ2-5|TRBV10-3|-
TGTGCCATCAGTGTGTCTAGCTATGAGACCCAGTACTTC
CAISVSSYETQYF
>TRBD2|TRBJ2-5|TRBV5-1|-
TGCGCCAGCAGCTCGGGACTAGCGGGGGGCCTTCAAGAGACCCAGTACTTC
CASSSGLAGGLQETQYF
>TRBD2|TRBJ2-2|TRBV4-1|-
TGCGCCAGCAGCCAAGTAGACCTACTAGCGTACACCGGGGAGCTGTTTTTT
CASSQVDLLAYTGELFF
>-|TRBJ1-5|TRBV6-6|-
TGTGCCAGCAGTTACGTGGCAAACAATCAGCCCCAGCATTTT
CASSYVANNQPQHF
>TRBD2|TRBJ2-1|TRBV30|-
TGTGCCTGGGATACTAGCGGGGGGTTCAATGAGCAGTTCTTC
CAWDTSGGFNEQFF
>TRBD1|TRBJ2-7|TRBV6-5|-
TGTGCCAGCAGTTATCGGACAGGGGGGGAGCAGTACTTC
CASSYRTGGEQYF
>-|TRBJ1-6|TRBV6-5|-
TGTGCCAGCGGAAGGACAGCCTATAATTCACCCCTCCACTTT
CASGRTAYNSPLHF
>-|TRBJ2-1|TRBV7-3|-
TGTGCCAGCAGCTTAACACGGGGGGCCTCCTCCAATGAGCAGTTCTTC
CASSLTRGASSNEQFF
>TRBD2|TRBJ2-1|TRBV10-3|few
TGTGCCATCAGTGAGTTGGGGACTAGCGGGGAAGAGCAGTTCTTC
CAISELGTSGEEQFF
>TRBD1|TRBJ2-7|TRBV4-1|-
TGCGCCAGCAGCCAACCCAGACAGGGAGTCTACGAGCAGTACTTC
CASSQPRQGVYEQYF
>TRBD1|TRBJ1-5|TRBV6-1|-
TGTGCCAGCAGGGACGGGACAGATGTTCAGCCCCAGCATTTT
CASRDGTDVQPQHF
>-|TRBJ1-2|TRBV15|-
TGTGCCACCAGCAGAGGTAGAGCGGCAGGGGCCTATGGCTACACCTTC
CATSRGRAAGAYGYTF
>TRBD1|TRBJ2-7|TRBV15|once
TGTGCCACCAGCCAAGGGCCAGGGGGCGAGTACGAGCAGTACTTC
CATSQGPGGEYEQYF